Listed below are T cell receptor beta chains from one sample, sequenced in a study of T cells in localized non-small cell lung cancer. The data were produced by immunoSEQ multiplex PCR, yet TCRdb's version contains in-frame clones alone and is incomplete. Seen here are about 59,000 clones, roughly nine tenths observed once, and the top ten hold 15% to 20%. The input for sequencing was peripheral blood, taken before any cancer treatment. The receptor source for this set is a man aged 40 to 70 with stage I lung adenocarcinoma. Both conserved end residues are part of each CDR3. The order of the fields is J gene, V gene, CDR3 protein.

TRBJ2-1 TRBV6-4 CASSDSAGGNEQFF
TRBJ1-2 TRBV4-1 CASSQGIDRTNYGYTF
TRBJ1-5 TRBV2 CASSEQALWGPQHF
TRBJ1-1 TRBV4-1 CASSSRGGNTEAFF
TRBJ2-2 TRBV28 CASRPLAGANTGELFF
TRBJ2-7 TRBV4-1 CASSQAGGSLYEQYF
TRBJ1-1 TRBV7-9 CASSPPVEGKAFF
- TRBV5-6 CASSLDGGSIVTSYEQYF
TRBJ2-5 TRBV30 CAWTQGGETQYF
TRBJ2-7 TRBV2 CASRGRGQGADEQYF
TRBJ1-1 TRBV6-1 CASSEATGVGTEAFF
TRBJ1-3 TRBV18 CASSPPQGPSGNTIYF
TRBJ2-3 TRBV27 CASSFHRVTDTQYF
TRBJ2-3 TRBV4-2 CASSQGPHSSGREFPDTQYF
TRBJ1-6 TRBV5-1 CASSPRGGESPLHF
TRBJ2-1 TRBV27 CASTPGGSYNEQFF
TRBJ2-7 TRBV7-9 CASSLAQGIRYEQYF
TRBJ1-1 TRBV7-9 CASSLSGAEAFF
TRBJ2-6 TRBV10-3 CAITPGEVGANVLTF
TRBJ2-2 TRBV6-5 CASSYGGRLYTGELFF
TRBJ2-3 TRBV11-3 CASSLVGVSTDTQYF
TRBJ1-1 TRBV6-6 CASSSGQNNEAFF
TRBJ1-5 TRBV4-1 CASSPESSNQPQHF
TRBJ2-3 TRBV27 CASSQTPMGTDTQYF
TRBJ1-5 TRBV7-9 CASSRGTVNQPQHF
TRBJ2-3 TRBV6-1 CASSRKQTSTDTQYF
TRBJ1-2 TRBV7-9 CASSLDSRGHTF
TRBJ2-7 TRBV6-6 CASSPVRGYEQYF
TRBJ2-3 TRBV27 CASSSPDTQYF
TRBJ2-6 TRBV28 CASNRGANVLTF
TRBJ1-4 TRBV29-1 CSVGGGPFNEKLFF
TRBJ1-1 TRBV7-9 CASSPTGLTEAFF
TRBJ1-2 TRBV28 CASSSSTVRYGYTF
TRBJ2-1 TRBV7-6 CASSLNPGQGLYNEQFF
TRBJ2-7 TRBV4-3 CASSQGRGGYEQYF
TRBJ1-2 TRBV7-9 CASSFAGRLNYGYTF
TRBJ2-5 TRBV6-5 CASREETQYF
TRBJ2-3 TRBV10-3 CATQGGRRGHTDTQYF
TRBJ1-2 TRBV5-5 CASSLTANYGYTF
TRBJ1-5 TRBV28 CASRPDRIANQPQHF
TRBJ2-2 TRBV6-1 CASDRENTGELFF